Listed below are T cell receptor beta chains from one sample, sequenced in a study of T cells in Graves' hyperthyroidism and ophthalmopathy. TCRdb called the multiplex PCR reads again in MiXCR, with one record for every CDR3 protein. Of 350,000 to 450,000 distinct CDR3 sequences in the sample, about 15% are singletons; the top ten hold 8% to 13%. The sequenced material came from blood. The receptors come from a woman aged 55-69 years with Graves' hyperthyroidism. Both conserved end residues are trimmed from each CDR3. Not every row has a clone size; where given, it reads once, few, many or a size class.

CDR3aa: SVVGREAPFSTYEQY
j_gene: TRBJ2-7
abundance: many
v_gene: TRBV29-1

CDR3aa: ASSIKVDPFYEQY
j_gene: TRBJ2-7
abundance: many
v_gene: TRBV19

CDR3aa: ASRPPGLVFNEQF
j_gene: TRBJ2-1
abundance: few
v_gene: TRBV6-1

CDR3aa: ASSTQGTANYGYT
j_gene: TRBJ1-2
abundance: many
v_gene: TRBV5-1

CDR3aa: ASSGTGDQPQH
j_gene: TRBJ1-5
abundance: many
v_gene: TRBV12-3/TRBV12-4

CDR3aa: ASSLVSSGRADTQY
j_gene: TRBJ2-3
abundance: NA
v_gene: TRBV5-1

CDR3aa: ASSVAGLPGGNEQF
j_gene: TRBJ2-1
abundance: NA
v_gene: TRBV10-1

CDR3aa: ASSLSWGPGANVLT
j_gene: TRBJ2-6
abundance: many
v_gene: TRBV5-1

CDR3aa: ASRDRIYEQY
j_gene: TRBJ2-7
abundance: NA
v_gene: TRBV12-3/TRBV12-4

CDR3aa: AISPGTEAF
j_gene: TRBJ1-1
abundance: many
v_gene: TRBV10-3

CDR3aa: ASSQDPGETEAF
j_gene: TRBJ1-1
abundance: many
v_gene: TRBV3-1

CDR3aa: ASSPLGDREYEQY
j_gene: TRBJ2-7
abundance: many
v_gene: TRBV18

CDR3aa: ASSFRGQSPLH
j_gene: TRBJ1-6
abundance: many
v_gene: TRBV27

CDR3aa: ASSGQGSNKPQH
j_gene: TRBJ1-5
abundance: NA
v_gene: TRBV7-9

CDR3aa: SVVASEAFYNEQF
j_gene: TRBJ2-1
abundance: many
v_gene: TRBV29-1

CDR3aa: ASSLQGARNGYT
j_gene: TRBJ1-2
abundance: many
v_gene: TRBV12-3/TRBV12-4

CDR3aa: ASSVGGRRTDTQY
j_gene: TRBJ2-3
abundance: many
v_gene: TRBV2

CDR3aa: AISRSRLAPTYEQY
j_gene: TRBJ2-7
abundance: many
v_gene: TRBV10-3

CDR3aa: ASSQRGWPSGRKNIQY
j_gene: TRBJ2-4
abundance: many
v_gene: TRBV3-1

CDR3aa: ASSPGTGDEAF
j_gene: TRBJ1-1
abundance: NA
v_gene: TRBV28

CDR3aa: ASSLTGGPDTQY
j_gene: TRBJ2-3
abundance: many
v_gene: TRBV7-3

CDR3aa: AWSTGPNQPQH
j_gene: TRBJ1-5
abundance: many
v_gene: TRBV30

CDR3aa: ASSEEGDRYTDTQY
j_gene: TRBJ2-3
abundance: many
v_gene: TRBV6-1

CDR3aa: ASSLASSEAF
j_gene: TRBJ1-1
abundance: many
v_gene: TRBV11-3

CDR3aa: ASSLVSGIGNTEAF
j_gene: TRBJ1-1
abundance: many
v_gene: TRBV5-1

CDR3aa: ASSPGTGVGDGYT
j_gene: TRBJ1-2
abundance: NA
v_gene: TRBV7-7

CDR3aa: SVDSTEAF
j_gene: TRBJ1-1
abundance: few
v_gene: TRBV29-1

CDR3aa: ASRLRGGPLTILTDTQY
j_gene: TRBJ2-3
abundance: NA
v_gene: TRBV12-3/TRBV12-4

CDR3aa: ASSSQPGSFHEQY
j_gene: TRBJ2-7
abundance: many
v_gene: TRBV7-9

CDR3aa: ASSSGLAGSSYNEQF
j_gene: TRBJ2-1
abundance: NA
v_gene: TRBV6-5

CDR3aa: ASRLRDTNTEAF
j_gene: TRBJ1-1
abundance: many
v_gene: TRBV2

CDR3aa: ASRASGYNEQF
j_gene: TRBJ2-1
abundance: few
v_gene: TRBV27

CDR3aa: ASSFQQGGETQY
j_gene: TRBJ2-5
abundance: few
v_gene: TRBV5-1

CDR3aa: SAPSGFNSYT
j_gene: TRBJ1-2
abundance: few
v_gene: TRBV20-1

CDR3aa: ASNQGLATNEQF
j_gene: TRBJ2-1
abundance: many
v_gene: TRBV7-9

CDR3aa: ASSLGQSGTLAKNIQY
j_gene: TRBJ2-4
abundance: many
v_gene: TRBV11-2

CDR3aa: ASSTRGTAEAF
j_gene: TRBJ1-1
abundance: few
v_gene: TRBV7-9

CDR3aa: ASSLTAARTQY
j_gene: TRBJ2-5
abundance: many
v_gene: TRBV7-9

CDR3aa: ASSPRDRSWTTNEKLF
j_gene: TRBJ1-4
abundance: many
v_gene: TRBV4-1

CDR3aa: ASSQRLAGISTDTQY
j_gene: TRBJ2-3
abundance: few
v_gene: TRBV13

CDR3aa: ASSLALNSYNEQF
j_gene: TRBJ2-1
abundance: once
v_gene: TRBV7-9

CDR3aa: ASREGQQHNYGYT
j_gene: TRBJ1-2
abundance: many
v_gene: TRBV28

CDR3aa: ASHRRPQETQY
j_gene: TRBJ2-5
abundance: NA
v_gene: TRBV5-6

CDR3aa: ASSMGGVNQPQH
j_gene: TRBJ1-5
abundance: few
v_gene: TRBV19

CDR3aa: ASSVPRVSSGELF
j_gene: TRBJ2-2
abundance: once
v_gene: TRBV9

CDR3aa: ASSYGGGSYNEQF
j_gene: TRBJ2-1
abundance: many
v_gene: TRBV28

CDR3aa: ASSGGGRASYEQY
j_gene: TRBJ2-7
abundance: many
v_gene: TRBV28

CDR3aa: ASSFFAGTSSYEQY
j_gene: TRBJ2-7
abundance: many
v_gene: TRBV28

CDR3aa: ASSSGLGDGYT
j_gene: TRBJ1-2
abundance: many
v_gene: TRBV5-1

CDR3aa: ASSLVGADTQY
j_gene: TRBJ2-3
abundance: many
v_gene: TRBV11-2

CDR3aa: ASSLWASTAKNIQY
j_gene: TRBJ2-4
abundance: many
v_gene: TRBV28